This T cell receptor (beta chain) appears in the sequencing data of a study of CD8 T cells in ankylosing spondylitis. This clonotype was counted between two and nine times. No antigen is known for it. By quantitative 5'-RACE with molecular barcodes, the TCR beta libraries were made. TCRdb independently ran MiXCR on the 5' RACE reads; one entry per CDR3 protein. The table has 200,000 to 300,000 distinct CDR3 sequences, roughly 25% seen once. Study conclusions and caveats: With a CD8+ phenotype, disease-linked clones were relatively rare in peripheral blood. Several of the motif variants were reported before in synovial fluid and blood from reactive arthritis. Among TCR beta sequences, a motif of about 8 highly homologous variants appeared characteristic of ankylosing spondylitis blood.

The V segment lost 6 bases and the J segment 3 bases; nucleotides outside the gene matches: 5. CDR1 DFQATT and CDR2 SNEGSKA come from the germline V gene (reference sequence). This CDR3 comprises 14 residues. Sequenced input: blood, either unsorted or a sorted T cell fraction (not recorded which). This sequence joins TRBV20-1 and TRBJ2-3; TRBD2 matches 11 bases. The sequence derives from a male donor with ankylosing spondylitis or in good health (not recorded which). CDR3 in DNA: TGCAGTGCCTTACGGACTAGCGGGACAGATACGCAGTATTTT. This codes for CSALRTSGTDTQYF.